This T cell receptor (beta chain) was sequenced during a study of regulatory T cells in long-lasting Graves disease (dated by TCRdb to about 2021). With respect to the entire study: Antithyroid drugs had been taken for less than 3 months by newly diagnosed Graves' disease patients. The study was registered as a clinical trial and conducted in China. Patients with persistent Graves' disease were compared with patients with newly diagnosed Graves' disease using TCR sequencing and RNA sequencing of peripheral blood. TCR sequencing covered some 13 persistent and 20 or so newly diagnosed Graves' disease patients, some 35 samples in total. The study at large found these results: Peripheral blood alone was examined, since thyroid tissue, which constituted the primary lesion, could not be accessed. TRBV28, TRBJ1-2 and TRBJ2-5 were preferentially used in persistent disease, while TRBV20-1 and TRBJ2-1 were favored in newly diagnosed disease. A larger number of public clonotypes was shared among persistent patients (2,741) than among newly diagnosed patients (about 990). As a limitation, the authors acknowledged that the small sample size may reduce accuracy. Compared with newly diagnosed patients, patients with persistent Graves' disease had lower TCR Shannon entropy and fewer highly expanded clones, which suggests clonal expansion. Sequencing and analysis were limited to the TCR beta chain.

V is pared back by 6 bases and J by 1 base, with 20 bases lying between the germline termini. The CDR3 goes from the cysteine to the phenylalanine over 17 residues. Of the read, only the CDR3 DNA is kept; its 51 bases are in frame from base 1. The germline V gene sets CDR1 to SGHAT and CDR2 to FQNNGV. This clonotype was observed a few times. Its antigen target is currently unknown. No qualities accompany the bases; no much larger clone lies one base away. Sample time point, as interpreted from the label and publication: newly diagnosed GD, antithyroid drugs for less than 3 months. For both TCR sequencing and RNA sequencing, RNA was extracted from PBMCs in TRIzol. The diagnosis of Graves' disease was made according to American Thyroid Association guidelines. Recruitment of patients was carried out at an endocrinology department in Xi'an, China. Each patient gave 9 to 10 milliliters of peripheral blood, collected in an EDTA anticoagulant tube. PBMCs were isolated by Ficoll Paque Plus density gradient separation without further T cell sorting. An Agilent 2100 Bioanalyzer and agarose gel were used to check RNA quality, and a NanoDrop 2000 was used to measure RNA concentration.

Library creation used multiplex PCR. Sequencing was carried out with an Illumina HiSeq 4000. iRepertoire HTBI primers and Arm-PCR amplification of CDR3 regions were used to construct TCR beta libraries. Before sequencing, the PCR products underwent gel purification. From the authors' description of their analysis: Gene usage analysis of CDR3 amino acid clonotypes used the approximately 62 TRBV and fewer than 15 TRBJ segments found across samples. COPE and FqMerger were used to merge the filtered high-quality paired reads into contigs. BLAST was used to align contigs to the IMGT TRBV, TRBD and TRBJ reference genes, and CDR3 was defined following IMGT. Any clonotype with a frequency above 0.1% was classified as a highly expanded clone. Repertoire diversity was measured by Shannon entropy, and V-J evenness by the Gini coefficient. Public clonotypes were defined as clonotypes shared by more than one individual. TCRdb reran the public reads through fastp at Q25 and MiXCR, keeping productive beta chains. A single entry per CDR3 protein holds the most common genes and DNA from its merged rows. The V and J calls reflect TCRdb's pipeline rather than the authors' work. The sample yields about 200,000 distinct CDR3 sequences; roughly a fifth were counted once. The top ten clones comprise 10% to 15% of the sample.

These same data were also listed under a study on T cells in Graves' hyperthyroidism and ophthalmopathy. The second study's authors report: Graves' hyperthyroidism was defined as stable when no progression to ophthalmopathy occurred over 18 months of follow-up. Hyperthyroidism patients were aged 18 to 65 years and newly diagnosed, with disease duration of less than 2 months. Patients with uncontrolled infections, other autoimmune diseases, pregnancy or lactation were excluded. Diagnoses were based on clinical symptoms, serum thyroxine and TRAb, thyroid ultrasound and orbital computed tomography. A first-round RT-PCR of the TCR CDR3 used the HTBI primer set with the Qiagen OneStep RT-PCR kit. Most expanded thyroid clonotypes (frequency above 0.001) were also found in blood, which suggests that blood repertoires may mirror thyroid immune responses. A 13 V-J signature model separated ophthalmopathy from stable hyperthyroidism, with around 88% sensitivity and around 84% specificity in cross-validation and 80%/75% in testing. In validation, the model predicted progression to ophthalmopathy with approximately 71% sensitivity and about 72% specificity, a median of 6.5 months before onset. To identify distinguishing TCR V-J signatures, a discovery cohort of 90 to 100 patients was used, comprising 40 to 45 with Graves' ophthalmopathy and some 60 with stable Graves' hyperthyroidism. An independent validation cohort of about 19 hyperthyroidism patients and approximately 17 patients who later progressed to ophthalmopathy tested prospective prediction of ophthalmopathy. The roughly 91 discovery patients were randomly divided into training and test sets at a 7:3 ratio. In addition, the study compared T-cell repertoires in thyroid tissue and in blood from over 5 Graves' hyperthyroidism patients. After blood sampling, hyperthyroidism patients were treated with methimazole at a starting dose of 30 mg daily, and ophthalmopathy patients were treated with high-dose intravenous methylprednisolone. A second multiplex PCR round built the libraries, followed by size selection and purification. Libraries were sequenced paired-end with 100 bp reads on an Illumina HiSeq2000. SOAPnuke was used to process the raw data, throwing out any read that contained adapters or uncalled bases, had a mean Phred below 15, or lacked an exact constant-primer or identifier match. High-quality paired reads were merged using COPE v1.2.5, and each unique nucleotide sequence was defined as a clonotype. MiTCR v1.1 was used to align clonotypes to the IMGT TRBV, TRBD and TRBJ reference segments. Only V-J combinations with frequency above 0.0001, covering 99.2% of repertoires, were analysed. The TCS score was defined as the ratio of F50 (clonal expansion) to E x V (chaos), calculated using BLOSUM62-based TCRdist between CDR3 peptides within each V-J. Welch's t-statistics and random forest reduced several hundred V-J features to 13, which were used in a naive Bayes classifier (R e1071). Sample size was not statistically predetermined, and investigators were not blinded to group allocation. The paper describes TCR Vbeta CDR3 sequencing of more than 120 peripheral blood samples, made up of fewer than 50 ophthalmopathy patients, approximately 73 hyperthyroidism patients and 17 progressor patients.

The clonotype originates from a woman in her 30s with Graves disease. Donor details come from another sample of the same person, matched by shared clones. The specimen comprised peripheral blood mononuclear cells (PBMCs), sampled at new diagnosis, from a patient treated with antithyroid drugs. The chain employs TRBV11-2 and TRBJ2-3, with TRBD2 tentatively as D gene (7 bases match). The CDR3 region reads CASSLRGGGTGTDTQYF. The DNA reads TGTGCCAGCAGTTTAAGGGGGGGAGGGACGGGCACAGATACGCAGTATTTT.